This T cell receptor (beta chain) was captured by sequencing in a study of CD8+ T cells in alopecia areata. Following extraction, RNA underwent reverse transcription to cDNA, which served as the sequencing template. Profiled with immunoSEQ multiplex PCR; TCRdb holds only in-frame clones, not every one. The sample carries 210,000 or so clones, 66% recorded once. This CDR3 region has 13 residues. With 6 bases removed from V and 7 bases from J, the gap between germline ends came to 16 bases. Germline CDR1 and CDR2: MGHDK and SYGVNS. Sample treatment: oral pan-JAK inhibitor, 5-10 mg twice daily. The V and J genes are TRBV25-1 and TRBJ2-7; tentatively, D is TRBD1 (5 bases). This receptor was obtained from a human donor with alopecia areata. Specimen: CD4+ T cells sorted from blood, collected between weeks 44 and 45, from a patient treated with tofacitinib. CDR3 region: CASRARQLGEQYF. The DNA of the CDR3 is TGTGCCAGCAGGGCCCGACAGTTAGGGGAGCAGTACTTC.